What follows are 11 T cell receptor beta chains derived from one specimen sequenced in a study of blood T cell repertoires in COVID-19. TCRdb keeps only in-frame clones here, not all; method: immunoSEQ multiplex PCR. The sample carries some 170,000 clones, around 81% recorded once. The sequenced sample was peripheral blood. The source of these receptors is a man aged 55 to 69 with active or convalescent COVID-19.

This chain uses TRBV29-1 with TRBJ2-7; 12 bases are shared with TRBD2. CDR1 and CDR2 (germline): SQVTM, ANQGSEA. The V gene end was trimmed by 3 bases and the J gene end by 4 bases; junction bases not matched to a gene: 7. The CDR3 is 15 amino acids. In nucleotides, the CDR3 is TGCAGCGTTGAGGGGACTAGCGGGCAACCGTACGAGCAGTACTTC. This gives the protein CSVEGTSGQPYEQYF.

The chain carries TRBV6-5 and TRBJ1-3; D call uncertain. V gave up 0 bases and J gave up 2 bases, with 8 bases separating them. Germline V CDR1 and CDR2: MNHEY, SVGAGI. This CDR3 comprises 15 residues. The CDR3 reads CASSYSAGAGNTIYF. CDR3 sequence (DNA): TGTGCCAGCAGTTACTCCGCCGGGGCTGGAAACACCATATATTTT.

The chain carries TRBV4-1 and TRBJ1-2, with 9 bases identical to TRBD1. The CDR3 is 14 residues long. The V segment lost 2 bases and the J segment 5 bases; nucleotides outside the gene matches: 3. Germline V gene sequence: CDR1 MGHRA, CDR2 YSYEKL. The CDR3 DNA is TGCGCCAGCAGCCAACCCGGGACAGGGTATGGCTACACCTTC. Protein sequence: CASSQPGTGYGYTF.

The chain couples TRBV19 to TRBJ2-7; 10 bases agree with TRBD1. The CDR3 length is 14 residues. V shed 7 bases, J shed 6 bases, and the junction held 9 bases outside the gene matches. Germline CDR1 is LNHDA and CDR2 is SQIVND (reference sequence). The CDR3 DNA reads as TGTGCCAGTAAAGCCCGGGACAGGGGTCCCGAGCAGTACTTC. Protein: CASKARDRGPEQYF.

The chain has TRBV7-9 and TRBJ2-1; possibly TRBD1 for D (5 bases). There are 15 residues in the CDR3. Trimming took 1 base from V and 2 from J, leaving 9 bases between them. CDR1 is SEHNR and CDR2 is FQNEAQ in the germline V gene (reference sequence). CDR3 DNA sequence: TGTGCCAGCAGCTTAGGGCAGGGCACCTACAATGAGCAGTTCTTC. Amino acid sequence: CASSLGQGTYNEQFF.

This clone has only a few counts. The gene calls are TRBV11-2 and TRBJ1-4; D gene unclear. V lost 0 bases to trimming and J lost 4 bases, with 12 bases between them. CDR1 and CDR2 (germline): SGHAT, FQNNGV. The length of the CDR3 is 16 residues. This CDR3 reads CASSLDRGSLNEKLFF. Here the CDR3 DNA reads TGTGCCAGCAGCTTAGATCGAGGCAGCCTTAATGAAAAACTGTTTTTT.

The chain has TRBV3-1 (or the pseudogene TRBV3-2) and TRBJ1-2; D is unclear. Looked up from germline, CDR1 is LGHDT and CDR2 is YNNKEL (reference sequence). This CDR3 spans 16 amino acids. V lost 4 bases to trimming and J lost 7 bases, with 22 bases between them. CDR3 nucleotides: TGTGCCAGCAGCCCACTAGTTCGGGGTGGCAGCGGTGGCTACACCTTC. This sequence encodes CASSPLVRGGSGGYTF.

J is TRBJ1-1 and V is TRBV3-1 (or the pseudogene TRBV3-2); unclear D gene. Trimming cost V 0 bases and J 5 bases, with 7 bases left between them. There are 13 residues in the CDR3. The V gene's germline CDR1 is LGHDT and CDR2 YNNKEL (reference sequence). This CDR3 reads CASSQERRTEAFF. The CDR3 nucleotides read TGTGCCAGCAGCCAAGAAAGGAGGACTGAAGCTTTCTTT.

J is TRBJ2-2 and V is TRBV24-1; 7 nucleotides match TRBD1. This CDR3 spans 16 amino acids. The junction had 6 bases not matched to a gene; V was cut back by 4 bases and J by 2 bases. Per the germline V gene, CDR1 is KGHDR and CDR2 is SFDVKD. The CDR3 sequence: CATSEVGQPNTGELFF. The CDR3 DNA follows: TGTGCCACCAGTGAGGTGGGACAGCCTAACACCGGGGAGCTGTTTTTT.

CDR3: CASSFPTEGNQPQHF. The CDR3 DNA reads as TGTGCCAGCAGTTTCCCGACGGAGGGCAATCAGCCCCAGCATTTT. The chain joins TRBV28 to TRBJ1-5; no firm D call. The CDR3 sequence is 15 residues long. V lost 3 bases to trimming and J lost 2 bases, with 11 bases between them. The germline V gene encodes CDR1 MDHEN and CDR2 SYDVKM. The full variable domain, with the rest looked up from reference TRBV28 and TRBJ1-5, is DVKVTQSSRYLVKRTGEKVFLECVQDMDHENMFWYRQDPGLGLRLIYFSYDVKMKEKGDIPEGYSVSREKKERFSLILESASTNQTSMYLCASSFPTEGNQPQHFGDGTRLSIL.

The chain carries TRBV6-6 and TRBJ1-6; weak D call: TRBD1 (5 bases). Germline CDR1 is MNHNY and CDR2 is SVGAGI (reference sequence). The CDR3 has 14 residues. V shed 7 bases and J shed 12 bases, with 19 bases lying between them. CDR3 nucleotide sequence: TGTGCCAGCACCGCAGGGAGGGGAACTGGACCCCTCCACTTT. Translating it yields CASTAGRGTGPLHF.